This T cell receptor beta chain was identified in a study of T cells in localized non-small cell lung cancer. Overall study findings and caveats: Sequencing involved a lone tumor region, leaving heterogeneity possible. Peak T cell clonality was found in uninvolved adjacent lung, exceeding tumor. Increased T cell density in blood showed an association with longer overall survival. The study detected a median about 50 of the top 100 tumor clones in adjacent lung.

TCRdb keeps only in-frame clones here, not all; method: immunoSEQ multiplex PCR. The sample shows 25,000 to 30,000 clones, 92% of them seen only once. The CDR3 is 16 amino acids. Germline V gene lookup returns CDR1 LGHNA and CDR2 YNFKEQ. Unmatched junction bases numbered 2, after V lost 1 base and J lost 1 base. Of note for this clone: Its antigen is unknown.

Sample: peripheral blood mononuclear cells, taken before any cancer treatment. The chain carries TRBV4-2 and TRBJ2-4, with 9 bases identical to TRBD2. The TCR originated in a woman between 35 and 75 years old with stage III lung adenocarcinoma. CDR3 sequence: CASSQGTSEAKNIQYF. CDR3 nucleotide sequence: TGTGCCAGCAGCCAAGGGACTAGCGAGGCCAAAAACATTCAGTACTTC.